This record concerns one TCR beta chain sequence. Its cognate antigen is unknown. The data were obtained in a study of T-cell memory formation after mild COVID-19. The overall study: TCR clusters were mostly confined to one donor each. Study results and caveats: Clones shrinking from day 15 to 85 showed even CD4/CD8 mixes; later expanders tilted CD4+. Researchers found some responding clones in pre-infection memory, a sign that cross-reactive memory joined.

TCRdb processed the 5' RACE reads anew with MiXCR; each CDR3 protein has one entry. The table has 350,000 to 500,000 distinct CDR3 sequences, 23% seen once. The germline gives CDR1 LNHNV, CDR2 YYDKDF (reference sequence). The CDR3 spans 14 residues. Trimming removed 0 bases at V and 5 bases at J, with 10 bases between. The V gene is TRBV15, the J gene TRBJ1-1; D remains unclear. The sequence was collected from an adult woman who had mild COVID-19 (a few samples of this study predate the infection). Cell type and time point are not known. Material: PBMCs or a T cell subset sorted from them (not recorded which). The CDR3 here is CATSRDQARTEAFF. CDR3 nucleotide sequence: TGTGCCACCAGCAGAGATCAGGCCAGGACTGAAGCTTTCTTT.